This T cell receptor (beta chain) was recovered during a study of T cell responses to AZD1222 COVID-19 vaccine. Findings and caveats of the study: Breadth and depth of Spike-specific TCRs rose after two AZD1222 doses. Unmutated variant regions reportedly attract nearly half of all spike-specific TCRs. White British donors predominated, females outnumbered males, and clonal diversity was possibly underestimated.

CDR1 is LGHNT, CDR2 FRNRAP, per germline. V was clipped by 1 base and J by 5 bases; unmatched bases: 16. This CDR3 is built from 18 residues. Of note for this clone: Its cognate antigen is unknown.

This table comes from immunoSEQ multiplex PCR, and its TCRdb copy is limited to in-frame clones, with some not included. The repertoire consists of over 110,000 clones, with 80% to 90% occurring once and the leading ten covering around 1.6%. Sequencing used peripheral blood, obtained on day 0 of AZD1222 vaccination. This TCR was sampled from an adult in good health. This rearrangement joins TRBV12-5 to TRBJ1-1; the match to TRBD1 covers 7 bases. CDR3 DNA: TGTGCTAGTGGTTTGGCTTTTAAAGGCGGTACAGGGGCAACTGAAGCTTTCTTT. Translated, it gives CASGLAFKGGTGATEAFF.